This is a list of T cell receptor beta chains from one sample in a study of cytomegalovirus exposure and HLA in healthy donors. The method was immunoSEQ multiplex PCR; TCRdb's version includes in-frame clones alone and lacks a portion of them. Here the sample table reports about 46,000 clones. The sequenced material came from PBMCs. The receptors shown here come from a woman in her forties in good health and CMV-seronegative. Both conserved end residues are part of each CDR3. The D gene is left open where the match is weak. Only part of the rows carry a size: once, few, many, or a class if the clone is expanded.

D,V,J,size,DNA,CDR3
NA,TRBV5-1,TRBJ2-5,NA,TGCGCCAGCAGCTTGAGCTCTGAGACCCAGTACTTC,CASSLSSETQYF
TRBD2,TRBV7-2,TRBJ2-3,NA,TGTGCCAGCAGCTTAGTTAGCGGGAGTGGAGATACGCAGTATTTT,CASSLVSGSGDTQYF
NA,TRBV7-8,TRBJ1-5,NA,TGTGCCAGCAGCCCCCGGCAGGGGACTAGCAATCAGCCCCAGCATTTT,CASSPRQGTSNQPQHF
NA,TRBV11-2,TRBJ1-2,NA,TGTGCCAGCAGCTCCCTGGGAGGGAACTATGGCTACACCTTC,CASSSLGGNYGYTF
NA,TRBV2,TRBJ2-3,NA,TGTGCCAGCAGTGGTGGACTAAGCACAGATACGCAGTATTTT,CASSGGLSTDTQYF
TRBD2,TRBV5-6,TRBJ2-7,NA,TGTGCCAGCAGCTTACAGCGGGAGATCCTTTACGAGCAGTACTTC,CASSLQREILYEQYF
NA,TRBV7-9,TRBJ2-7,NA,TGTGCCAGCAGCTCCGCGCTCCTTTCGTCCACCTACGAGCAGTACTTC,CASSSALLSSTYEQYF
NA,TRBV7-2,TRBJ2-5,NA,TGTGCCAGCAGCTTCGGCCTCGGGGAGACCCAGTACTTC,CASSFGLGETQYF
TRBD1,TRBV5-1,TRBJ2-5,NA,TGCGCCAGCAGCTTCGGACAGGGAGAGACCCAGTACTTC,CASSFGQGETQYF
TRBD2,TRBV28,TRBJ2-7,NA,TGTGCCAGCACCCCGGGGAGGGAGAGCGAGCAGTACTTC,CASTPGRESEQYF
TRBD1,TRBV27,TRBJ1-5,NA,TGTGCCAGCAGGCAGACAGGGGGTCAGCCCCAGCATTTT,CASRQTGGQPQHF
NA,TRBV5-8,TRBJ1-5,NA,TGTGCCAGCAGCTTGGTCGCGAATCAGCCCCAGCATTTT,CASSLVANQPQHF
NA,TRBV27,TRBJ2-1,NA,TGTGCCAGCAGTCCCGACAGGAACTACGACAATGAGCAGTTCTTC,CASSPDRNYDNEQFF
TRBD2,TRBV7-2,TRBJ2-5,NA,TGTGCCAGCAGCTTAGTCGGCGGGAGGGGAGGAGAGACCCAGTACTTC,CASSLVGGRGGETQYF
NA,TRBV6-1,TRBJ1-1,NA,TGTGCCCTCGCGAGGGGGGGATCTTCTGAAGCTTTCTTT,CALARGGSSEAFF
NA,TRBV11-3,TRBJ2-1,NA,TGTGCCAGCAGCTTAGTAAGCGGAAAGAGCTCCTACAATGAGCAGTTCTTC,CASSLVSGKSSYNEQFF
NA,TRBV4-3,TRBJ2-3,NA,TGCGCCAGCAGCCAAGATGTCGGCAGGGGTCGTCCAGATACGCAGTATTTT,CASSQDVGRGRPDTQYF
NA,TRBV9,TRBJ2-2,NA,TGTGCCAGCAGCGTAGTATCTAAGAACACCGGGGAGCTGTTTTTT,CASSVVSKNTGELFF
TRBD2,TRBV4-2,TRBJ2-3,NA,TGTGCCAGCAGCCAAGAGACTAGCGGGAGGGGCACAGATACGCAGTATTTT,CASSQETSGRGTDTQYF
NA,TRBV7-9,TRBJ2-1,large,TGTGCCAGCAGCCATCGACAGGACTATGAGCAGTTCTTC,CASSHRQDYEQFF
TRBD2,TRBV4-2,TRBJ2-2,NA,TGTGCCAGCAGAAATAGCGGGAGTAGCACCGGGGAGCTGTTTTTT,CASRNSGSSTGELFF
TRBD1,TRBV29-1,TRBJ1-1,NA,TGCAGCGCCCTAACCGGGACAGGGAACACTGAAGCTTTCTTT,CSALTGTGNTEAFF
TRBD1,TRBV15,TRBJ2-4,NA,TGTGCCACCAGCAGAGAATCTCCGGACAGGGGCGACATTCAGTACTTC,CATSRESPDRGDIQYF
NA,TRBV19,TRBJ1-1,NA,TGTGCCAGTAGTATTACAGGTACCCAGAACACTGAAGCTTTCTTT,CASSITGTQNTEAFF
NA,TRBV7-2,TRBJ2-4,NA,TGTGCCAGCAGCTCGGCGGTCCCCCACGGGAACATTCAGTACTTC,CASSSAVPHGNIQYF
NA,TRBV6-1,TRBJ2-2,NA,TGTGCCAGCAGGAGGAAGCCGAACACCGGGGAGCTGTTTTTT,CASRRKPNTGELFF
TRBD1,TRBV12-5,TRBJ2-1,NA,TGTGCTAGTGCCCGGACAGGGTTGACCTACAATGAGCAGTTCTTC,CASARTGLTYNEQFF
NA,TRBV10-3,TRBJ2-1,NA,TGTGCCATCAGTGAGTCGAAGCGGGTATACGATGAGCAGTTCTTC,CAISESKRVYDEQFF
NA,TRBV2,TRBJ1-5,NA,TGTGCCAGCAGTTTGGACAGTGTTAGCAATCAGCCCCAGCATTTT,CASSLDSVSNQPQHF
NA,TRBV10-3,TRBJ1-1,NA,TGTGCCATCAGTGAGTCCGGTTTGGGGCTCACTGAAGCTTTCTTT,CAISESGLGLTEAFF
NA,TRBV27,TRBJ1-1,NA,TGTGCCAGCAGTTTAGACAGATACACTGAAGCTTTCTTT,CASSLDRYTEAFF
NA,TRBV28,TRBJ1-4,NA,TGTGCCAGCAGTCCCCCGCCAGGGTTTACGAATGAAAAACTGTTTTTT,CASSPPPGFTNEKLFF
NA,TRBV7-9,TRBJ2-7,NA,TGTGCCAGCAGCCCCGGGGACTACGAGCAGTACTTC,CASSPGDYEQYF
TRBD1,TRBV28,TRBJ1-5,NA,TGTGCCAGCAGTTTAAGACAGGGAGGTTTTCAGCCCCAGCATTTT,CASSLRQGGFQPQHF
NA,TRBV25-1,TRBJ2-4,NA,TGTGCCAGCAGTGAATCCGGCAGGGGTAACATTCAGTACTTC,CASSESGRGNIQYF
NA,TRBV21-1,TRBJ2-7,NA,TGTGCCAGCAGCACTCTCCGGGGGCTAGCGGGAGATAACTACGAGCAGTACTTC,CASSTLRGLAGDNYEQYF
TRBD2,TRBV10-3,TRBJ2-3,NA,TGTGCCATCAGTGAGTCAAGGCTAGCGGGCGCTAGCACAGATACGCAGTATTTT,CAISESRLAGASTDTQYF